The 19 T cell receptor beta chains listed next were all sequenced from one sample in a study. Tregs were sorted as CD4+CD25+CD127-/low cells. TCRdb independently ran MiXCR on the 5' RACE reads; one entry per CDR3 protein. In the table there are tens of thousands of distinct CDR3 sequences, under 25% of which are singletons. Sequenced: Tregs sorted from blood. The receptors derive from a female donor with breast cancer.

On this clonotype: A read error is possible here, since a much larger clone lies one base away. The chain employs TRBV4-1 and TRBJ2-2; no reliable D call. This CDR3 contains 14 residues. Germline CDR1 reads MGHRA; CDR2 reads YSYEKL. Between the trimmed V and J ends, which lost 6 bases and 4 bases, there was a span of 12 bases. CDR3 sequence (DNA): TGCGCCAGCAGGGGCCTGGCTTCCACCGGGGAGCTGTTTTTT. As protein: CASRGLASTGELFF.

The chain couples TRBV4-2 to TRBJ1-2; D remains unclear. Trimming stripped 4 bases from V and 3 bases from J, with 15 bases between. The CDR3 spans 15 residues. Germline lookup yields CDR1 LGHNA and CDR2 YNFKEQ. CDR3 nucleotides: TGTGCCAGCAGCCCCCCCGACACCTACGACTATGGCTACACCTTC. It translates to CASSPPDTYDYGYTF.

There are many counts of this clonotype. The chain joins TRBV9 to TRBJ2-1, with TRBD2 identical over 10 bases. This CDR3 is built from 16 residues. The germline V gene encodes CDR1 SGDLS and CDR2 YYNGEE. V shed 3 bases, J shed 10 bases, and the junction held 13 bases outside the gene matches. CDR3 residues: CASSALLAGMMGEQFF. CDR3 nucleotide sequence: TGTGCCAGCAGCGCTTTACTAGCGGGAATGATGGGGGAGCAGTTCTTC.

Ten or more counts support this clonotype. The V call is TRBV7-8, the J call TRBJ2-7, with TRBD2 matching over 12 bases. Germline V gene lookup returns CDR1 SGHVS and CDR2 FQNEAQ. The V segment lost 6 bases and the J segment 3 bases; nucleotides outside the gene matches: 12. The CDR3 loop spans 17 amino acids. CDR3 residues: CASRGLRTSGMNYEQYF. The CDR3 DNA reads TGTGCCAGCAGGGGACTTCGGACTAGCGGGATGAACTACGAGCAGTACTTC.

The chain recombines TRBV7-9 with TRBJ1-1; D unresolved. CDR1 is SEHNR, CDR2 FQNEAQ, per germline (reference sequence). The CDR3 loop spans 14 amino acids. Trimming left V 1 base short and J 2 bases short, with 8 bases between. The CDR3 DNA sequence: TGTGCCAGCAGCTTAGAGAGGATAAACACTGAAGCTTTCTTT. This sequence encodes CASSLERINTEAFF.

CDR3 DNA sequence: TGTGCCAGCAGGGTCCAGGGTCCTTCCTACGAGCAGTACTTC. It yields the protein CASRVQGPSYEQYF. The V gene is TRBV2, the J gene TRBJ2-7; weak D call: TRBD1 (5 bases). The germline CDR1 and CDR2 sequences are SNHLY and FYNNEI. Trimming took 6 bases from V and 1 from J, leaving 13 bases between them. The CDR3 runs to 14 residues.

The rearrangement joins TRBV4-2 to TRBJ2-1; D might be TRBD1 or TRBD2, each matching 5 bases. V lost 1 base and J 1 base, leaving 11 bases between the germline ends. Germline CDR1 is LGHNA and CDR2 is YNFKEQ. This CDR3 has 16 amino acids. The CDR3 sequence: CASSQGNGASYNEQFF. CDR3 DNA: TGTGCCAGCAGCCAAGGCAACGGGGCTTCCTACAATGAGCAGTTCTTC.

This clonotype was picked up many times. J is TRBJ1-2 and V is TRBV20-1; possible D gene TRBD1, 5 bases. V was pared by 1 base and J by 4 bases, with 16 bases between. The CDR3 contains 15 residues. CDR1 is DFQATT, CDR2 SNEGSKA, per germline (reference sequence). CDR3 sequence (DNA): TGCAGTGCTAGAGCAGTAGATAAGGGGACCTATGGCTACACCTTC. Translated: CSARAVDKGTYGYTF.

J is TRBJ2-7 and V is TRBV12-3 or TRBV12-4; D gene unclear. The germline V and J ends were trimmed by 6 bases and 1 base, with 10 bases remaining between them. This CDR3 has 13 residues. The CDR3 DNA reads TGTGCCAGCAGCCCCACCACTTCCTACGAGCAGTACTTC. Protein: CASSPTTSYEQYF.

This chain uses TRBV5-6 with TRBJ1-3, with D unresolved. With 0 bases removed from V and 0 bases from J, the gap between germline ends came to 7 bases. Germline-derived CDR1 and CDR2 are SGHDT and YYEEEE. The CDR3 sequence is 15 residues long. CDR3 protein: CASSLDVNSGNTIYF. The CDR3, as DNA: TGTGCCAGCAGCTTGGACGTAAACTCTGGAAACACCATATATTTT. Filled out from reference TRBV5-6 and TRBJ1-3, the complete variable domain reads DAGVTQSPTHLIKTRGQQVTLRCSPKSGHDTVSWYQQALGQGPQFIFQYYEEEERQRGNFPDRFSGHQFPNYSSELNVNALLLGDSALYLCASSLDVNSGNTIYFGEGSWLTVV.

For this clonotype: A much more abundant neighbour one base away suggests this may be a read error. The chain combines TRBV5-1 with TRBJ1-4; 8 nucleotides agree with TRBD1. V lost 2 bases, J lost 11 bases, and 14 bases stayed unmatched. The germline gives CDR1 SGHRS, CDR2 YFSETQ. The CDR3 spans 16 residues. CDR3 in DNA: TGCGCCAGCAGCTTTGGGCAGGGGGCTCGCGGTGATAAACTGTTTTTT. It codes for CASSFGQGARGDKLFF. The full variable domain, its missing parts supplied by reference TRBV5-1 and TRBJ1-4, is KAGVTQTPRYLIKTRGQQVTLSCSPISGHRSVSWYQQTPGQGLQFLFEYFSETQRNKGNFPGRFSGRQFSNSRSEMNVSTLELGDSALYLCASSFGQGARGDKLFFGSGTQLSVL.

There are many counts of this clonotype. The V gene is TRBV27, the J gene TRBJ2-2; D perhaps matches TRBD2 (6 bases). V dropped 2 bases and J dropped 5 bases, with 6 bases sitting between them. Germline-derived CDR1 and CDR2 are MNHEY and SMNVEV (reference sequence). The CDR3 covers 13 residues. In DNA form, the CDR3 reads TGTGCCAGCAGTTTAGGGGGGACCGGGGAGCTGTTTTTT. Translating gives CASSLGGTGELFF.

This chain joins TRBV7-6 and TRBJ2-7; D gene ambiguous. The germline gives CDR1 SGHVS, CDR2 FNYEAQ. The V end lost 2 bases, the J end lost 0 bases, and 8 bases lay between the germline ends. The CDR3 is made up of 14 amino acids. CDR3 nucleotide sequence: TGTGCCAGCAGCTTAAACGGTTACTCCTACGAGCAGTACTTC. It specifies CASSLNGYSYEQYF.

This clonotype came up a few times. V and J are TRBV9 and TRBJ1-1; 7 bases match TRBD1. Germline V lookup: CDR1 SGDLS, CDR2 YYNGEE. J gave up 5 bases and V 3 bases, and 4 bases lay outside the gene matches. This CDR3 is built from 13 residues. CDR3 residues: CASSEMTGTEAFF. The CDR3 coding sequence is TGTGCCAGCAGCGAAATGACAGGGACTGAAGCTTTCTTT.

This clonotype showed up many times. The V call is TRBV27, the J call TRBJ2-7; 8 positions match TRBD1. The CDR3 is 13 amino acids. Germline V gene lookup returns CDR1 MNHEY and CDR2 SMNVEV (reference sequence). V lost 5 bases and J lost 5; bases outside the gene matches: 5. As DNA, the CDR3 is TGTGCCAGCAGTCCAGGGGGCTTGGACGAGCAGTACTTC. Encoded protein: CASSPGGLDEQYF.

This clonotype was counted at least ten times. The chain employs TRBV13 and TRBJ2-5, with D perhaps being TRBD1 or TRBD2 (5 bases each). V was cut by 4 bases and J by 2 bases, with 17 bases left in between. The germline V gene has CDR1 PRHDT and CDR2 FYEKMQ (reference sequence). CDR3 length: 16 residues. The chain's CDR3 is CASSSLGTEKQETQYF. CDR3 bases: TGTGCCAGCAGCTCCCTAGGGACGGAGAAGCAAGAGACCCAGTACTTC.

This clonotype showed up many times. The chain combines TRBV27 with TRBJ1-3; TRBD1 is a possible D gene (6 bases). The V end lost 2 bases, the J end lost 3 bases, and 11 bases lay between the germline ends. Germline V gene lookup returns CDR1 MNHEY and CDR2 SMNVEV (reference sequence). The CDR3 totals 15 residues. CDR3 bases: TGTGCCAGCAGTTTAGTGGGGGCGGTTGGAAACACCATATATTTT. Its protein is CASSLVGAVGNTIYF.

Ten or more counts support this clonotype. The rearrangement links TRBV29-1 to TRBJ1-3; the D gene is possibly TRBD1 (6 bases). CDR1 and CDR2 from the germline V gene are SQVTM and ANQGSEA. Trimming took off 5 bases at V and 2 bases at J, with 7 bases between the two ends. This CDR3 has 12 residues. CDR3 DNA sequence: TGCAGCGTTACAGGGCCTGGAAACACCATATATTTT. It encodes CSVTGPGNTIYF. Filled out from reference TRBV29-1 and TRBJ1-3, the complete variable domain reads SAVISQKPSRDICQRGTSLTIQCQVDSQVTMMFWYRQQPGQSLTLIATANQGSEATYESGFVIDKFPISRPNLTFSTLTVSNMSPEDSSIYLCSVTGPGNTIYFGEGSWLTVV.

This clonotype was seen at least ten times. The rearrangement joins TRBV20-1 to TRBJ1-4, with D uncertain. Germline V gives CDR1 DFQATT, CDR2 SNEGSKA (reference sequence). The CDR3 has 13 amino acids. The V end lost 4 bases, the J end lost 8 bases, and 14 bases lay between the germline ends. CDR3 sequence: CSATRALSEKLFF. CDR3 coding DNA: TGCAGTGCTACTAGGGCACTAAGCGAAAAACTGTTTTTT.